This T cell receptor beta chain was obtained from a study of blood T cell repertoires in COVID-19. Study details: Some COVID-19 samples were acute and others convalescent; all came from the United States, Italy and Spain. PBMCs, B-cell-depleted T cells, or T cells were the source of the cDNA or gDNA that made up the material.

The CDR3 consists of 17 residues. The trim removed 4 bases at V and 1 base at J, leaving 12 bases unmatched. The germline V gene has CDR1 MGHRA and CDR2 YSYEKL. Per the original methods: The authors estimated nucleated cell counts from reference gene primer amplification. Data came from immunoSEQ multiplex PCR; TCRdb stores just in-frame clones and leaves some out. V, J and clone size are those of that table, while D and trimming were read from the DNA. The sample carries approximately 210,000 clones, approximately 86% recorded once. Sequencing was performed on peripheral blood. This clonotype originated in a woman of 80 years or more with acute or convalescent COVID-19. The rearrangement uses TRBV4-1 and TRBJ1-2; TRBD1 aligns across 7 bases. In DNA form, the CDR3 reads TGCGCCAGCAGCCCCTCCTGGGGGGCAGGGGGTAACTATGGCTACACCTTC. This translates into CASSPSWGAGGNYGYTF.